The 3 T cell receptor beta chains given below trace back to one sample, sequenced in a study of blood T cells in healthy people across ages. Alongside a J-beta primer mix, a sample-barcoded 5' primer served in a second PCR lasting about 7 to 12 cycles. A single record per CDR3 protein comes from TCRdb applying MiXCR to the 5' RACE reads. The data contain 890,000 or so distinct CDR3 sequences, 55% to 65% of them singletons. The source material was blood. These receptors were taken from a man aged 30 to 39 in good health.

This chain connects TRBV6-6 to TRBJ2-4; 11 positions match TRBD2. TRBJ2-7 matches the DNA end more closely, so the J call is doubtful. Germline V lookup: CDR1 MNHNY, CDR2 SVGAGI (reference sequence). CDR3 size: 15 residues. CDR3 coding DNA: TGTGCCAGCAGCCGTCCTACTAGCGGGGGAACCGAGCAGTACTTC. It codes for CASSRPTSGGTEQYF.

The CDR3 protein is CASKVGSTNEKLFF. The CDR3 DNA reads as TGTGCCAGCAAAGTGGGGTCAACTAATGAAAAACTGTTTTTT. The chain combines TRBV2 with TRBJ1-4; D is ambiguous. This CDR3 contains 14 residues. V lost 7 bases and J lost 0, with 9 bases in between. Germline lookup yields CDR1 SNHLY and CDR2 FYNNEI.

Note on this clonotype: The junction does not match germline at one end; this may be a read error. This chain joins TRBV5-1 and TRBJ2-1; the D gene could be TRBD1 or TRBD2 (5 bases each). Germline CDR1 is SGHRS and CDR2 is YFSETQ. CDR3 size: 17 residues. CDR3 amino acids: CDSSLVKLGPIYNEQFF. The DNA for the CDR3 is TGCGACAGCAGCTTGGTTAAATTGGGACCTATTTACAATGAGCAGTTCTTC.